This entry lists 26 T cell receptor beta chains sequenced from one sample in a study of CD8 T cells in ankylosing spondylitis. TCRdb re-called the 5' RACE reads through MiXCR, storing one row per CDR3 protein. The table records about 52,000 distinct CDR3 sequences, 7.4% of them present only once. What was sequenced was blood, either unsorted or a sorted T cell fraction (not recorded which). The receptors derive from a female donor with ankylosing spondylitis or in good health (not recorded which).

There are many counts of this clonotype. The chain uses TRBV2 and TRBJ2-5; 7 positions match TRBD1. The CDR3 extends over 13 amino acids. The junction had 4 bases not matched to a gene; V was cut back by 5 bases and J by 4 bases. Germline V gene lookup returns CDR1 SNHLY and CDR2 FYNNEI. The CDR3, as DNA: TGTGCCAGCAGTAGGGACAGTCGAGAGACCCAGTACTTC. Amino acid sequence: CASSRDSRETQYF.

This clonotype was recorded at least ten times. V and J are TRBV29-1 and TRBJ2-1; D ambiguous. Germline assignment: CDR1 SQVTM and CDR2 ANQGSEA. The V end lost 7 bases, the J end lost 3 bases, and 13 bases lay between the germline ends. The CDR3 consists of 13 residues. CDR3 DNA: TGCAGCGCTCAGACGGCTATCTACAATGAGCAGTTCTTC. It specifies CSAQTAIYNEQFF.

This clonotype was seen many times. CDR3 nucleotides: TGCAGTGCTAGGTACAGCGGGGGGGCCTACCACAATGAGCAGTTCTTC. Translation gives CSARYSGGAYHNEQFF. V and J are TRBV20-1 and TRBJ2-1, with 10 bases aligning to TRBD2. The CDR3 is 16 residues long. The germline CDR1 and CDR2 sequences are DFQATT and SNEGSKA (reference sequence). With 3 bases clipped from V and 5 bases from J, the junction kept 10 bases outside the gene matches.

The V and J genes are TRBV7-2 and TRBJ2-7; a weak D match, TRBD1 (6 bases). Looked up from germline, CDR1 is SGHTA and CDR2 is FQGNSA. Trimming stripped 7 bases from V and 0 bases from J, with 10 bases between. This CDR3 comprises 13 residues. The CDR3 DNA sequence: TGTGCCAGCATTCGGGACAACTCCTACGAGCAGTACTTC. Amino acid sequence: CASIRDNSYEQYF.

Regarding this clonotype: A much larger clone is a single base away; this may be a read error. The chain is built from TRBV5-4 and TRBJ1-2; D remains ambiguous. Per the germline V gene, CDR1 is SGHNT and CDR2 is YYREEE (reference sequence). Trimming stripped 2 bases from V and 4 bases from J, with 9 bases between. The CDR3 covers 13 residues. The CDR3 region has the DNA TGTGCCAGCAGCTTTCGGGAAAGCTATGGCTACACCTTC. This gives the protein CASSFRESYGYTF.

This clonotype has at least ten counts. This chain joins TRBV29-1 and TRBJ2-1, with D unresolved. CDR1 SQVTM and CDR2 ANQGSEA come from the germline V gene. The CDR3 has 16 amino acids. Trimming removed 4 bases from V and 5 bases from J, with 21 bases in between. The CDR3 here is CSVVSTPNIANNEQFF. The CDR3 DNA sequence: TGCAGCGTTGTGTCTACTCCCAACATCGCCAACAATGAGCAGTTCTTC.

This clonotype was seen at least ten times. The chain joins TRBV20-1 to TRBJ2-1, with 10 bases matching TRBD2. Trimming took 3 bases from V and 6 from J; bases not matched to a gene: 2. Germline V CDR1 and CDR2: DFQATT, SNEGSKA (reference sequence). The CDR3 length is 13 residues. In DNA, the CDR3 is TGCAGTGCTAGGGCTAGCGGGGGCAATGAGCAGTTCTTC. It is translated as CSARASGGNEQFF.

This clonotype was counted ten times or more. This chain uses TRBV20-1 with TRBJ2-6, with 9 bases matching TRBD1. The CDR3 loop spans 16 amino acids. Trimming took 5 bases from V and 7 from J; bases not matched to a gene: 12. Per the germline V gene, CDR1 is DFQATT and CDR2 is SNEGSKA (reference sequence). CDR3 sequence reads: CSAGTGRNSAANVLTF. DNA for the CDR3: TGCAGTGCTGGGACAGGGAGAAATTCAGCAGCCAACGTCCTGACTTTC.

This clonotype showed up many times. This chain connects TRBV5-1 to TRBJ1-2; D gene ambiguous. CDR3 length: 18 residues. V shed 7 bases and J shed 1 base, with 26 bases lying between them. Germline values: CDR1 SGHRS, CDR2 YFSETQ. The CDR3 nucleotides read TGCGCCAGCGCAGGACCCGGTACCGAATCCAACCTTAACTATGGCTACACCTTC. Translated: CASAGPGTESNLNYGYTF.

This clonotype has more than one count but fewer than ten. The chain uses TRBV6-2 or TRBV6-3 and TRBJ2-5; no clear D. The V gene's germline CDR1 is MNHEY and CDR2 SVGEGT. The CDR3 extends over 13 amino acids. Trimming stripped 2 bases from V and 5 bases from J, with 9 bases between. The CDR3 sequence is CASSYDFRETQYF. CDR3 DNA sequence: TGTGCCAGCAGTTACGATTTCCGGGAGACCCAGTACTTC.

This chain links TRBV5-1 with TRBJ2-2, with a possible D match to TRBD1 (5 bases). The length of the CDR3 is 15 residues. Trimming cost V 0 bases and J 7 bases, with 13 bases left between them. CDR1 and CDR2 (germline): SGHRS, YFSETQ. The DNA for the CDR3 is TGCGCCAGCAGCTTGGTGGCAGGGAAGAACGGGGAGCTGTTTTTT. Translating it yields CASSLVAGKNGELFF.

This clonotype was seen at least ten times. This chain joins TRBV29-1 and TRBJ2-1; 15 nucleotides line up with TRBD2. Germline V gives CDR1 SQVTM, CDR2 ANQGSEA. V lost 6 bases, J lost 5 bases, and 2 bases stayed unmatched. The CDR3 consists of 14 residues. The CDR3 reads CSVGLAGGNNEQFF. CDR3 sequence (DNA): TGCAGCGTCGGACTAGCGGGGGGGAACAATGAGCAGTTCTTC.

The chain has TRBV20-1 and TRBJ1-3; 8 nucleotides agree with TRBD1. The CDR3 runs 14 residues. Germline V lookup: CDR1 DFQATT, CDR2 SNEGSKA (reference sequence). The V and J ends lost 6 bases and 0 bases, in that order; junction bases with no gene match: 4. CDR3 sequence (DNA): TGCAGTGCCAGGGACAGGCCCTCTGGAAACACCATATATTTT. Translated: CSARDRPSGNTIYF.

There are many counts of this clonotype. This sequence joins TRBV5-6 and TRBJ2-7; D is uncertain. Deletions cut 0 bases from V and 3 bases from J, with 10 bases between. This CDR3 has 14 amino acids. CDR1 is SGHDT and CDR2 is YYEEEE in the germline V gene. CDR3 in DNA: TGTGCCAGCAGCTTGGAGATGGGGAACTACGAGCAGTACGTC. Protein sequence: CASSLEMGNYEQYV.

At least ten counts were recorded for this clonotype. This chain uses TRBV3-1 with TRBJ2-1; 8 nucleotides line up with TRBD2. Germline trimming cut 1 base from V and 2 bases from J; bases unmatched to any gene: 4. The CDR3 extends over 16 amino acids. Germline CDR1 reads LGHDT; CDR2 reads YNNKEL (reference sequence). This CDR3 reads CASSQAGGGPYNEQFF. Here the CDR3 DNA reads TGTGCCAGCAGCCAAGCCGGCGGGGGGCCCTACAATGAGCAGTTCTTC.

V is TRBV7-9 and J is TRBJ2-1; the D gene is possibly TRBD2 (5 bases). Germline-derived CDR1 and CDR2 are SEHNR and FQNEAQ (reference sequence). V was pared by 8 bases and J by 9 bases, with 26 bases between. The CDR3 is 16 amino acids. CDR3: CASGPGIIWGVVEQFF. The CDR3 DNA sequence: TGTGCCAGCGGCCCCGGGATTATCTGGGGTGTCGTTGAGCAGTTCTTC.

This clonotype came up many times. The CDR3 DNA is TGCGCCAGCAGCTCACGTGGAGGGATAGATGGCTACACCTTC. This gives the protein CASSSRGGIDGYTF. The chain joins TRBV5-1 to TRBJ1-2, with D hard to call. CDR3 size: 14 residues. From germline, CDR1 is SGHRS and CDR2 YFSETQ. V lost 3 bases to trimming and J lost 6 bases, with 15 bases between them.

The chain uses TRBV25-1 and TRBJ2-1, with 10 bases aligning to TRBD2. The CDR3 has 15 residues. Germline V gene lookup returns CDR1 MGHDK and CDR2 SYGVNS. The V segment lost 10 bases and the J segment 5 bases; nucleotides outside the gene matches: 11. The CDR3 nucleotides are TGTGCCATGGGCCCCGGGCTAGCGGGGGACAATGAGCAGTTCTTC. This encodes CAMGPGLAGDNEQFF.

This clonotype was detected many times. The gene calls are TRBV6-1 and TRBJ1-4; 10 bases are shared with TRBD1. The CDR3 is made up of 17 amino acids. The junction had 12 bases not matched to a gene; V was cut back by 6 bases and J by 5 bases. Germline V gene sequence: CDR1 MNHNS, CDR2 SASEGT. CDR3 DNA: TGTGCCAGCAGCTCGACAGGGGGCCGCGGTGCGAATGAAAAACTGTTTTTT. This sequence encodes CASSSTGGRGANEKLFF.

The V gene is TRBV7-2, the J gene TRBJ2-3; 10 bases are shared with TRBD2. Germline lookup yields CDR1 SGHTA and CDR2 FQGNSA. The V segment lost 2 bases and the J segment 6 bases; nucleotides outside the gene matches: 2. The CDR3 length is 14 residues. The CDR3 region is CASSLLAGVDTQYF. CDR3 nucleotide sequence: TGTGCCAGCAGCTTACTAGCGGGGGTGGATACGCAGTATTTT.

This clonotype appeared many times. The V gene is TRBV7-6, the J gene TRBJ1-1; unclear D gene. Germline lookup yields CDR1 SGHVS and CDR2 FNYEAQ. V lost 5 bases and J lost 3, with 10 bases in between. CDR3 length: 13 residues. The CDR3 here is CASSVGRYTEAFF. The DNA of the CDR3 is TGTGCCAGCAGCGTCGGACGGTACACTGAAGCTTTCTTT.

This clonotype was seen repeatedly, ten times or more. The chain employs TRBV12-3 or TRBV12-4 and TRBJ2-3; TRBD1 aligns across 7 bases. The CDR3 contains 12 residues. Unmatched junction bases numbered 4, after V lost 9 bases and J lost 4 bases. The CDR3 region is CASRTGPDTQYF. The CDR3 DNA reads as TGTGCCAGTAGGACAGGCCCAGATACGCAGTATTTT.

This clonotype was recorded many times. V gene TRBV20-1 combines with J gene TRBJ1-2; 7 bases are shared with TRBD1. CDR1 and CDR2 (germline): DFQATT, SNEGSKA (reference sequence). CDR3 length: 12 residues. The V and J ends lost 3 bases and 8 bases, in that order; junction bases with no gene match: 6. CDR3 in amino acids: CSASPRGKGYTF. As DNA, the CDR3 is TGCAGTGCTAGCCCCAGGGGGAAAGGCTACACCTTC.

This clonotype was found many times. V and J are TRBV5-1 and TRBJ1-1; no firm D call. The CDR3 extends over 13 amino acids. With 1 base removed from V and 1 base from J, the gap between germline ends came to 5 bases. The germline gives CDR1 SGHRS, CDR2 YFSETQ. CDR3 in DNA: TGCGCCAGCAGCTTGATGGGGAACACTGAAGCTTTCTTT. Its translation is CASSLMGNTEAFF.

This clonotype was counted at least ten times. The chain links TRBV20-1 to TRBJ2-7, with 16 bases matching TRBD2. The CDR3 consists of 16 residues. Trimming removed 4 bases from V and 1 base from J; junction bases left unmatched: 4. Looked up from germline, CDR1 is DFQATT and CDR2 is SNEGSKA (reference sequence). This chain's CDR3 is CSATGTSGGASYEQYF. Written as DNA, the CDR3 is TGCAGTGCTACCGGGACTAGCGGGGGGGCTTCCTACGAGCAGTACTTC.

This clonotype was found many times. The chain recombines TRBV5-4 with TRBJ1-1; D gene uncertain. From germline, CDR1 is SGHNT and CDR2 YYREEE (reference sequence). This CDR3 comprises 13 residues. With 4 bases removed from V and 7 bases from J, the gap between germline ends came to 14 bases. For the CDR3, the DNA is TGTGCCAGCAGCCACCCCAATACAGATGAAGCTTTCTTT. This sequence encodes CASSHPNTDEAFF. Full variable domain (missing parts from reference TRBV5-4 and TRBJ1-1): ETGVTQSPTHLIKTRGQQVTLRCSSQSGHNTVSWYQQALGQGPQFIFQYYREEENGRGNFPPRFSGLQFPNYSSELNVNALELDDSALYLCASSHPNTDEAFFGQGTRLTVV.